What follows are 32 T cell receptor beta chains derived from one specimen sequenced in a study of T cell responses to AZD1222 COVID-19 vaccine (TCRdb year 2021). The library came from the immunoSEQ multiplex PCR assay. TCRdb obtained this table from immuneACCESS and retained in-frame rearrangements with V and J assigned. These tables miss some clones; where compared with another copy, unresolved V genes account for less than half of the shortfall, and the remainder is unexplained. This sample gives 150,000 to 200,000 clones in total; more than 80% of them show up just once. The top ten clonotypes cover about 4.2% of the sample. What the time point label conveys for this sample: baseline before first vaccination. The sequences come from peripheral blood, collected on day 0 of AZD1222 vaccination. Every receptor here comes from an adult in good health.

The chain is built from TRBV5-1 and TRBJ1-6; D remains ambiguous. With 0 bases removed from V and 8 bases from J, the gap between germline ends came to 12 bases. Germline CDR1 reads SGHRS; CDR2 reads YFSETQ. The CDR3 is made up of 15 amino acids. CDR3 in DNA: TGCGCCAGCAGCTTGGGGGGATTTTCGGATTCACCCCTCCACTTT. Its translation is CASSLGGFSDSPLHF.

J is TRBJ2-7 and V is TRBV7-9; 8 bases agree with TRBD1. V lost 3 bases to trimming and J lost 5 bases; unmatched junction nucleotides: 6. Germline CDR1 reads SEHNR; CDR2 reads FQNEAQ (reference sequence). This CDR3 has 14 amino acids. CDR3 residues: CASSFSGTGNEQYF. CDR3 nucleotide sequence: TGTGCCAGCAGCTTTTCCGGGACAGGAAACGAGCAGTACTTC.

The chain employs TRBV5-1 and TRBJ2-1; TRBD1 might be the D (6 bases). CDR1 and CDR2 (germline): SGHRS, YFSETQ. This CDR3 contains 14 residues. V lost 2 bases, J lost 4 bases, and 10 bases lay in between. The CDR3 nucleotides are TGCGCCAGCAGCTTCCGGGACACGTACAATGAGCAGTTCTTC. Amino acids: CASSFRDTYNEQFF.

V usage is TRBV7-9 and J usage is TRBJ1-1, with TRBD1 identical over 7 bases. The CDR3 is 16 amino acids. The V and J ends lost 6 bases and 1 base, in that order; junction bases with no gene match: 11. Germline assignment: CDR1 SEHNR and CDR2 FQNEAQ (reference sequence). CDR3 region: CASRETLEGANTEAFF. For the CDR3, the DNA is TGTGCCAGCAGGGAGACCCTAGAGGGGGCGAACACTGAAGCTTTCTTT.

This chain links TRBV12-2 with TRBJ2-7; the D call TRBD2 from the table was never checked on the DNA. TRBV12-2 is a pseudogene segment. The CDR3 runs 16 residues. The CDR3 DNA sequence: TGTGCAAGTCGCTTAGTCAGGGTTGGAGGAGGGTACGAGCAGTACTTC. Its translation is CASRLVRVGGGYEQYF.

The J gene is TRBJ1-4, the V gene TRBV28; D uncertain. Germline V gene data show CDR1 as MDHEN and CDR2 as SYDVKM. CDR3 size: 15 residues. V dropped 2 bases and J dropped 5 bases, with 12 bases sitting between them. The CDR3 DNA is TGTGCCAGCAGTTTAGGAGGCAGACGAAATGAAAAACTGTTTTTT. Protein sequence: CASSLGGRRNEKLFF.

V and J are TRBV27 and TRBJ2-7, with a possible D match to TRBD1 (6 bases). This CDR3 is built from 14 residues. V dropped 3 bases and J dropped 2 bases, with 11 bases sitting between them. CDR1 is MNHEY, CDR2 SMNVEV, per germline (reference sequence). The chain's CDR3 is CASSFRGPTYEQYF. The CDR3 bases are TGTGCCAGCAGTTTCAGGGGCCCGACCTACGAGCAGTACTTC.

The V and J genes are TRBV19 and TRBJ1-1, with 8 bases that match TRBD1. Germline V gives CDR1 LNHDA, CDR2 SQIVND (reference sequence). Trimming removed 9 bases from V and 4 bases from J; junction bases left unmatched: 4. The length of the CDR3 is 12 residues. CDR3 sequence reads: CASRTGRTEAFF. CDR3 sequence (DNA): TGTGCCAGCAGGACAGGGCGCACTGAAGCTTTCTTT.

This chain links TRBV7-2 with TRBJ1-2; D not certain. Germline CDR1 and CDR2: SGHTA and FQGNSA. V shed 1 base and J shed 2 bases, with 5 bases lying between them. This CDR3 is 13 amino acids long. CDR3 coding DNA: TGTGCCAGCAGCTTAGGGGTCAACTATGGCTACACCTTC. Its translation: CASSLGVNYGYTF.

The CDR3 is CASSSGFGTSGMETQYF. CDR3 coding DNA: TGTGCCAGCAGTTCGGGTTTCGGGACTAGCGGGATGGAGACCCAGTACTTC. The rearrangement joins TRBV27 to TRBJ2-5, with 13 bases matching TRBD2. V lost 4 bases to trimming and J lost 5 bases; unmatched junction nucleotides: 10. Germline CDR1 and CDR2: MNHEY and SMNVEV (reference sequence). This CDR3 has 17 residues.

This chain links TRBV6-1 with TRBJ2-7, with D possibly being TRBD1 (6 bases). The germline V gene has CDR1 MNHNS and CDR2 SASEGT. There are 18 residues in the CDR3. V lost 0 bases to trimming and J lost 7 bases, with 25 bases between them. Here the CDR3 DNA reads TGTGCCAGCAGTGAAGCTGCCGGGACCCAGGGGTGGTTTGTGGAGCAGTACTTC. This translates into CASSEAAGTQGWFVEQYF.

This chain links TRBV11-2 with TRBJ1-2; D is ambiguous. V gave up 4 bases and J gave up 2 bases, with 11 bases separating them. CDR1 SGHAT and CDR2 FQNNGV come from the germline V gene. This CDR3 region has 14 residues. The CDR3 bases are TGTGCCAGCAGCTGGCCCCCCACGAACTATGGCTACACCTTC. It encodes CASSWPPTNYGYTF.

In DNA, the CDR3 is TGTGCCAGCAGCCCTACTGATCCCATGCAAGATACGCAGTATTTT. This encodes CASSPTDPMQDTQYF. V usage is TRBV3-1 (or the pseudogene TRBV3-2) and J usage is TRBJ2-3; D uncertain. This CDR3 region has 15 residues. Germline V gene lookup returns CDR1 LGHDT and CDR2 YNNKEL (reference sequence). Trimming left V 4 bases short and J 5 bases short, with 16 bases between.

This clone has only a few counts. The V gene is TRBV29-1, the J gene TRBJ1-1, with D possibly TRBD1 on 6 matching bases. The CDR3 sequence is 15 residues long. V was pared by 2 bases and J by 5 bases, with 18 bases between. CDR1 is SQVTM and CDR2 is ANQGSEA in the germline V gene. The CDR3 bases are TGCAGCGTTGAACCGCAGGGGACCCGGGGTACTGAAGCTTTCTTT. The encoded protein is CSVEPQGTRGTEAFF. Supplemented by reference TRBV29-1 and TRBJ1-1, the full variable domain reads SAVISQKPSRDICQRGTSLTIQCQVDSQVTMMFWYRQQPGQSLTLIATANQGSEATYESGFVIDKFPISRPNLTFSTLTVSNMSPEDSSIYLCSVEPQGTRGTEAFFGQGTRLTVV.

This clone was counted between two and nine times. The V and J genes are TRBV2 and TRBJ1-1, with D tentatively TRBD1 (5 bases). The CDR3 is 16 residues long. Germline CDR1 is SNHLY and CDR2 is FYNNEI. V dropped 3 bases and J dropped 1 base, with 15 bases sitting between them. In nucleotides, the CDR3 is TGTGCCAGCAGTGATTATTTGAGGGGAGGGAACACTGAAGCTTTCTTT. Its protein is CASSDYLRGGNTEAFF.

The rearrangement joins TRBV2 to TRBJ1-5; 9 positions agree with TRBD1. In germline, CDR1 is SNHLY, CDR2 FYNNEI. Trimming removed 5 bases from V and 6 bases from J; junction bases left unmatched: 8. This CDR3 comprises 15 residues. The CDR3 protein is CASSQDRGLGQPQHF. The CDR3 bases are TGTGCCAGCAGTCAGGACAGGGGTTTAGGTCAGCCCCAGCATTTT. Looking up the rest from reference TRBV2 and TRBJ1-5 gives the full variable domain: EPEVTQTPSHQVTQMGQEVILRCVPISNHLYFYWYRQILGQKVEFLVSFYNNEISEKSEIFDDQFSVERPDGSNFTLKIRSTKLEDSAMYFCASSQDRGLGQPQHFGDGTRLSIL.

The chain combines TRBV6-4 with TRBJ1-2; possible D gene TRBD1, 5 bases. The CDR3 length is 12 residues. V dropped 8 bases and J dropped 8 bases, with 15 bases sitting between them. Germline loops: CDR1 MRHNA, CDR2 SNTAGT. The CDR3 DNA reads TGTGCCAGCCGGGACCCAGAACGAGGCTACACCTTC. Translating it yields CASRDPERGYTF.

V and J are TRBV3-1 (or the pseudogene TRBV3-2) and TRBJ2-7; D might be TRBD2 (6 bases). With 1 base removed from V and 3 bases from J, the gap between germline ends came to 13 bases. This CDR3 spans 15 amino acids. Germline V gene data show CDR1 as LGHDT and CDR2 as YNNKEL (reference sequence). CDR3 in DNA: TGTGCCAGCAGCCAAGGGGGGACCGGGGGCTACGAGCAGTACTTC. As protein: CASSQGGTGGYEQYF.

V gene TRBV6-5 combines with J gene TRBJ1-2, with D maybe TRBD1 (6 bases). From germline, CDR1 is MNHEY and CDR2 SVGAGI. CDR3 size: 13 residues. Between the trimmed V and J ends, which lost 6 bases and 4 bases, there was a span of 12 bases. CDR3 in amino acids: CASRMEGGYGYTF. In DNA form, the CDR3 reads TGTGCCAGCAGAATGGAGGGGGGCTATGGCTACACCTTC.

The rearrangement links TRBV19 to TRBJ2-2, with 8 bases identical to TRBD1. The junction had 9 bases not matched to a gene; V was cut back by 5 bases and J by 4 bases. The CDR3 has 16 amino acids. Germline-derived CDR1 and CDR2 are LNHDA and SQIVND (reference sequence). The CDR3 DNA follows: TGTGCCAGTAGTCGCCTCCAGGGGGCGCCCACCGGGGAGCTGTTTTTT. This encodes CASSRLQGAPTGELFF.

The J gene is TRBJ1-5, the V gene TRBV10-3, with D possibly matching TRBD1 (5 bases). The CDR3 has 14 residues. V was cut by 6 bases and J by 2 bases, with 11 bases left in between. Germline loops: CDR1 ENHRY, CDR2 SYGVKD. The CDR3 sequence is CAIRGGGGNQPQHF. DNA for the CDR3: TGTGCCATCAGGGGCGGGGGTGGCAATCAGCCCCAGCATTTT.

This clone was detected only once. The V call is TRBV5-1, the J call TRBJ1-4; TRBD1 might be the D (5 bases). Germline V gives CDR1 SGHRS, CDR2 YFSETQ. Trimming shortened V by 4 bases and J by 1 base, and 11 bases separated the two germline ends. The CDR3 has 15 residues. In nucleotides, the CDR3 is TGCGCCAGCAGCACTTCGGGGGGAACTAATGAAAAACTGTTTTTT. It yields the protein CASSTSGGTNEKLFF.

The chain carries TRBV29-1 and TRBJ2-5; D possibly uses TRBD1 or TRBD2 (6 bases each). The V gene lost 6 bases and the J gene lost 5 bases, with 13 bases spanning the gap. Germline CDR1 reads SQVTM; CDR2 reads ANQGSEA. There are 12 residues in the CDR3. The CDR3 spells CSVRTGAETQYF. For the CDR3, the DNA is TGCAGCGTACGGACGGGGGCGGAGACCCAGTACTTC.

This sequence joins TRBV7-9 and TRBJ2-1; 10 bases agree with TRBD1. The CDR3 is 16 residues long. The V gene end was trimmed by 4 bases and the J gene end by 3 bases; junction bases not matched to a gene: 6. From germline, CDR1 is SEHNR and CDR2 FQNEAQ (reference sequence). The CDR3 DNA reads TGTGCCAGCAGCTCAATCCGGGACAGGGGCTACAATGAGCAGTTCTTC. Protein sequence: CASSSIRDRGYNEQFF. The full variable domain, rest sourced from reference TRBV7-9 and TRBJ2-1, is DTGVSQNPRHKITKRGQNVTFRCDPISEHNRLYWYRQTLGQGPEFLTYFQNEAQLEKSRLLSDRFSAERPKGSFSTLEIQRTEQGDSAMYLCASSSIRDRGYNEQFFGPGTRLTVL.

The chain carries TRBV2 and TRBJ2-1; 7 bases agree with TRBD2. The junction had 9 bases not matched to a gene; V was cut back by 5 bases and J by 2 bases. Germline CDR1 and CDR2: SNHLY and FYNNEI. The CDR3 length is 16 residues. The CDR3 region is CASSPPERGTYNEQFF. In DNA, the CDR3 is TGTGCCAGCAGTCCGCCTGAGCGGGGTACCTACAATGAGCAGTTCTTC.

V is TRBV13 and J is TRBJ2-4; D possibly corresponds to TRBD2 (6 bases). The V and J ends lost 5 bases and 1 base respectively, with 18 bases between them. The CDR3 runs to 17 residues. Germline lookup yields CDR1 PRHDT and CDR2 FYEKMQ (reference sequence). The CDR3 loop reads CASSLAMAPGAKNIQYF. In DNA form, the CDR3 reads TGTGCCAGCAGCCTAGCGATGGCCCCGGGGGCCAAAAACATTCAGTACTTC.

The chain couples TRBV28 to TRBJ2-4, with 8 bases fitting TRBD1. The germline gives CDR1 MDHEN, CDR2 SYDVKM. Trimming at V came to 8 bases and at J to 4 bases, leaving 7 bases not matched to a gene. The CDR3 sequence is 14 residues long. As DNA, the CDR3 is TGTGCCAGCCATTATGGACAGGGTAAAAACATTCAGTACTTC. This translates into CASHYGQGKNIQYF.

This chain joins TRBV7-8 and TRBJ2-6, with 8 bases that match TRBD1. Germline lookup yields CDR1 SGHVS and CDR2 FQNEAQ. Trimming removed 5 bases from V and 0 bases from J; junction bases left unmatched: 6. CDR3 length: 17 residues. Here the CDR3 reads CASSTGQGLSGANVLTF. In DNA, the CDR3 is TGTGCCAGCAGCACTGGACAGGGACTCTCTGGGGCCAACGTCCTGACTTTC.

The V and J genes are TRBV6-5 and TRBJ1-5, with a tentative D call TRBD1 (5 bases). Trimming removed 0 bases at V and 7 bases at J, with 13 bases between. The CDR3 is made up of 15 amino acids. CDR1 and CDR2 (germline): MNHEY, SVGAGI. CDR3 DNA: TGTGCCAGCAGTTACTCGAATCGGGGCCGGCAGCCCCAGCATTTT. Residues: CASSYSNRGRQPQHF.

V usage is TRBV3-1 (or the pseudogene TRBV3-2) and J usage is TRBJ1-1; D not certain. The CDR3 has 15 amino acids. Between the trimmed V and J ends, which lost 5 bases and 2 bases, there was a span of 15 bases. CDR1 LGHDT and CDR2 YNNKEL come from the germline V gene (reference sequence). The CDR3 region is CASSYATHRNTEAFF. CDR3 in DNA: TGTGCCAGCAGCTACGCGACGCACAGAAACACTGAAGCTTTCTTT.

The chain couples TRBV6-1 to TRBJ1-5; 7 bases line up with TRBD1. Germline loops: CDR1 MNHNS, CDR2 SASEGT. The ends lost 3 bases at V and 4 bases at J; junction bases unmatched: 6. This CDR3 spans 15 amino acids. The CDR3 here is CASSDINRGNQPQHF. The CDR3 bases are TGTGCCAGCAGTGACATAAACAGGGGTAATCAGCCCCAGCATTTT.

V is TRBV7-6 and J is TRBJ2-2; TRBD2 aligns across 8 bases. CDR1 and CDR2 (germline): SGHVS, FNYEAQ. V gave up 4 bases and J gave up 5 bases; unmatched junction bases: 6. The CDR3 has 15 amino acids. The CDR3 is CASSSGGALTGELFF. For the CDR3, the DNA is TGTGCCAGCAGCTCGGGGGGGGCCCTGACCGGGGAGCTGTTTTTT. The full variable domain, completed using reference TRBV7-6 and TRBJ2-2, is GAGVSQSPRYKVTKRGQDVALRCDPISGHVSLYWYRQALGQGPEFLTYFNYEAQQDKSGLPNDRFSAERPEGSISTLTIQRTEQRDSAMYRCASSSGGALTGELFFGEGSRLTVL.